The sequence of this T cell receptor beta chain was determined in a study of beta chain features in type 1 diabetes (dated by TCRdb to 2017 to 2018). Regarding the complete study: No differences in mean age, gender distribution, total cell number or subset yield were found between patients and healthy donors. A total of some 110 million sorted cells were examined across all samples, and a strong correlation was observed between cell number per subset and RNA yield. In the study, recently diagnosed type 1 diabetes patients and matched healthy donors were compared on the TCRB repertoires of their sorted circulating CD4+ T cell subsets. Regulatory and stem cell-like memory subsets were obtained from only 8 patients and about 8 healthy donors, while naive and central memory subsets were obtained from all 30 or so donors. What the study reported, not specific to this receptor: PCR might favor shorter templates, but patient and control samples were amplified and corrected together, so any skew would affect both groups equally. Because cDNA rather than genomic DNA was sequenced, highly expressing activated cells could have been over-represented, although no difference in activation and CD3 levels was found between groups. Type 1 diabetes patients showed a moderate but significant shortening of TCRB CDR3 length in all four CD4+ subsets. Naive, central memory and regulatory TCRB repertoires appeared to be more similar among patients than among healthy donors. Only small numbers of individuals were included in the HLA sub-analyses, which left unresolved whether HLA type had any influence on TCRB rearrangement. Patients with type 1 diabetes made fewer insertions and deleted more nucleotides at VDJ recombination sites, implying thymic rearrangement abnormalities.

This clone was observed a handful of times. This clone's antigen is unknown. It has no much larger one-base neighbor in the sample; base qualities were not kept. From each donor, a single peripheral blood sample of about 120 mL on average was drawn into heparinised tubes. Using a panel that included CD45RO, CCR7, CD25, CD127, CD95 and CD27, naive, central memory, regulatory and stem cell-like memory CD4+ T cells were sorted on a BD FACSAria II. A purity above 95% was achieved for all sorted populations. PBMCs were isolated right away by Lymphoprep density gradient centrifugation and were stained directly, without culture. Samples were stained and sorted in pairs, with one healthy donor and one patient per experiment, so that batch effects were minimized. The High Capacity cDNA Reverse Transcription Kit was used to reverse transcribe all of the isolated RNA, meaning that expressed TCRB transcripts were what got sequenced. Naive, central memory and regulatory T cell samples underwent deep immunoSEQ sequencing, averaging around 3.6 million total reads per sample. Sorted cells were lysed in RLT buffer and RNA was extracted with DNase-treated RNeasy Micro or Mini kits, depending on cell number. To prevent cross-contamination, each cell subset was processed individually, whereas patient and healthy donor samples were processed jointly. The immunoSEQ multiplex PCR was used to amplify TCRB sequences from cDNA, yielding 87-bp fragments that span the CDR3 region. Sequencing of the amplicons was done on the Illumina HiSeq platform. Per the original workflow: PCR bias was computationally corrected using synthetic template baselines, reads within Hamming distance 2 were collapsed, and singletons that could not be merged were discarded. Reads were aligned to IMGT to assign V, D and J genes, CDR3 length, and insertions or deletions at six rearrangement sites. Within each subset, clonotype counts were normalized to sorted cell number, and only after that were true diversity and Gini coefficients computed with the tcR R package. The overlap coefficient, calculated on TCRB nucleotide sequences, was used to measure repertoire sharing. Out-of-frame TCRB sequences from naive cells were analyzed to stand in for the pre-selection repertoire. The table was pulled from immuneACCESS by TCRdb, which kept in-frame rearrangements only. Such tables lose some clones; where checked, under half of the loss comes from unresolved V genes, and the rest has no known cause. V, J and clone size reflect that table, while D and trimming were determined from the DNA. This sample lists 600,000 to 750,000 clones; 9.5% to 15% were detected once. The ten largest clones add up to roughly 0.11% of the sample.

Trimmed from V: 11 bases; trimmed from J: 3 bases; junction bases lacking a gene match: 9. Spanning cysteine to phenylalanine, the CDR3 consists of 14 amino acids. Kept here is only the CDR3 DNA, which spans 42 bases and is read in frame from base 1. As encoded in the germline V gene, CDR1 is SGHTA while CDR2 is FQGNSA. The rearranged chain carries TRBV7-2 and TRBJ2-3; 9 junctional bases match TRBD1. The source of this sequence is a man aged 25-40 years with type 1 diabetes. Sample: naive CD4+ T cells from blood. Explained via the paper, the cell subset or site label denotes: true naive CD4+ T cells. The DNA reads as follows: TGTGCCGTGTACCGACAGGGGGAGACAGATACGCAGTATTTT. This codes for CAVYRQGETDTQYF. The entire variable domain, with the stretches around the CDR3 drawn from the reference TRBV7-2 and TRBJ2-3 proteins, is GAGVSQSPSNKVTEKGKDVELRCDPISGHTALYWYRQSLGQGLEFLIYFQGNSAPDKSGLPSDRFSAERTGGSVSTLTIQRTQQEDSAVYLCAVYRQGETDTQYFGPGTRLTVL.